The subject of this entry is one T cell receptor beta chain. What it recognizes is unknown. The source of the sample is a study of T cells in localized non-small cell lung cancer. Findings and caveats of the study: Analysis by sequencing included only one tumor region, so heterogeneity remains possible. Across samples, adjacent lung featured a median roughly 56 of the top 100 tumor clones.

Per germline, CDR1 SGHVS and CDR2 FNYEAQ. V was shortened by 5 bases and J by 6 bases, with 19 bases between the two germline ends. The length of the CDR3 is 15 residues. Assay used: immunoSEQ multiplex PCR; TCRdb lists only in-frame clones, some missing. The repertoire includes about 40,000 clones, around nine tenths of them detected once, and 3% to 4.5% sits in the top ten. The input for sequencing was peripheral blood, taken before any cancer treatment. The receptor was derived from a man aged 18 to 55 with stage I lung adenocarcinoma. The chain is built from TRBV7-6 and TRBJ1-2; weak D call: TRBD1 (5 bases). The CDR3 DNA follows: TGTGCCAGCAGCCCGGGGGAAACTTTCGCAGATGGCTACACCTTC. It codes for CASSPGETFADGYTF.